The source of this T cell receptor (beta chain) is a study of T cell repertoires in cytomegalovirus infection. TCRdb independently ran MiXCR on the reads; one entry per CDR3 protein. The sample lists about 320,000 distinct CDR3 sequences, 9.5% occurring once. This clonotype was counted a few times. The CDR3 contains 14 residues. V lost 5 bases and J 4 bases, leaving 14 bases between the germline ends. From germline, CDR1 is SGHAT and CDR2 FQDESV (reference sequence). The chain is built from TRBV11-1 and TRBJ2-5; D is unresolved. The sequence was obtained from a human donor in good health (CMV status not recorded). Some clones in this sample may be carry-over from other donors' samples. The source material was PBMCs. The CDR3 spells CASSPWVAGETQYF. CDR3 sequence (DNA): TGTGCCAGCAGCCCCTGGGTAGCAGGAGAGACCCAGTACTTC. Supplemented by reference TRBV11-1 and TRBJ2-5, the full variable domain reads EAEVAQSPRYKITEKSQAVAFWCDPISGHATLYWYRQILGQGPELLVQFQDESVVDDSQLPKDRFSAERLKGVDSTLKIQPAELGDSAMYLCASSPWVAGETQYFGPGTRLLVL.